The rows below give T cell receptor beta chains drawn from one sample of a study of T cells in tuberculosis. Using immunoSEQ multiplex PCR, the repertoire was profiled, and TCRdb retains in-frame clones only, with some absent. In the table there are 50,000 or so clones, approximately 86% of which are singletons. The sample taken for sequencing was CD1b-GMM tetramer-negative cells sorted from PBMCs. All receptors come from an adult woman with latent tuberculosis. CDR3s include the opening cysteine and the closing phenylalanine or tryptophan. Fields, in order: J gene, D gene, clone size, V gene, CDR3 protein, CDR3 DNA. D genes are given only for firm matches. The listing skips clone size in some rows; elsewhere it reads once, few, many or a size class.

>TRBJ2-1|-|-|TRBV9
CASSALKAAIHNEQFF
TGTGCCAGCAGCGCTTTGAAAGCGGCGATCCACAATGAGCAGTTCTTC
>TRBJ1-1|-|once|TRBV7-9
CASSLTPTGPNTEAFF
TGTGCCAGCAGCTTAACCCCGACAGGCCCGAACACTGAAGCTTTCTTT
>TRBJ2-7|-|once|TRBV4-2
CASSQDNYEQYF
TGTGCCAGCAGCCAAGATAACTACGAGCAGTACTTC
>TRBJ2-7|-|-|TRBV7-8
CASSLAGAYEQYF
TGTGCCAGCAGCTTAGCAGGGGCCTACGAGCAGTACTTC
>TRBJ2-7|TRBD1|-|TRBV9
CASSAGQGLYEQYF
TGTGCCAGCAGCGCCGGACAGGGGTTGTACGAGCAGTACTTC
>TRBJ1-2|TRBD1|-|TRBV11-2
CASSLDYRGRVYGYTF
TGTGCCAGCAGCTTAGATTACAGGGGGCGCGTCTATGGCTACACCTTC
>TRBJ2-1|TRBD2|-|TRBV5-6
CASSLGWGTSSYNEQFF
TGTGCCAGCAGCTTAGGGTGGGGGACTAGCTCGTACAATGAGCAGTTCTTC
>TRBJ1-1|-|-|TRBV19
CASSMTRAGTEAFF
TGTGCCAGTAGTATGACCAGGGCAGGCACTGAAGCTTTCTTT
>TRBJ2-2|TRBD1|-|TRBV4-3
CASSTGTGTGELFF
TGCGCCAGCAGCACAGGGACAGGCACCGGGGAGCTGTTTTTT
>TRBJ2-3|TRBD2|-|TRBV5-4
CASSLGTSGRLVITDTQYF
TGTGCCAGCAGCCTGGGGACTAGCGGGAGGCTTGTGATTACAGATACGCAGTATTTT
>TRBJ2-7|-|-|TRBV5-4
CASSFITSPYEQYF
TGTGCCAGCAGCTTTATCACTTCGCCCTACGAGCAGTACTTC
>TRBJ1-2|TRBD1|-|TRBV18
CASSTGGSANYGYTF
TGTGCCAGCTCAACAGGGGGCTCAGCTAACTATGGCTACACCTTC
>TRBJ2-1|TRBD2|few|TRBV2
CASSSGLAGDGYNEQFF
TGTGCCAGCAGTTCAGGACTAGCGGGGGACGGCTACAATGAGCAGTTCTTC
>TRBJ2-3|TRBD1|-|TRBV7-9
CASSPRDRGRSVWNTQYF
TGTGCCAGCAGCCCGCGGGACAGGGGGCGGTCGGTGTGGAATACGCAGTATTTT
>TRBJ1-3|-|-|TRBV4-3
CASSQDNAGANGNTIYF
TGCGCCAGCAGCCAAGATAACGCAGGGGCTAATGGAAACACCATATATTTT
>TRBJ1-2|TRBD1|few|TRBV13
CASSLGQLYGYTF
TGTGCCAGCAGCTTGGGACAGCTATATGGCTACACCTTC
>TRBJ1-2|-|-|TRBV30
CACKPGAGNYGYTF
TGTGCCTGTAAACCCGGCGCAGGGAACTATGGCTACACCTTC
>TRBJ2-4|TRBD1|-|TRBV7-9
CASSLGQGSPSGNIQYF
TGTGCCAGCAGCTTAGGACAGGGAAGCCCCTCGGGAAACATTCAGTACTTC
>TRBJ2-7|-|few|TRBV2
CASSRTRLSSYEQYF
TGTGCCAGCAGTAGGACACGCCTCAGCTCCTACGAGCAGTACTTC
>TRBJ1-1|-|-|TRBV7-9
CASSPTKRVMNTEAFF
TGTGCCAGCAGCCCCACCAAACGCGTCATGAACACTGAAGCTTTCTTT
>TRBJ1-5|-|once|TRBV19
CASSISGGQPQHF
TGTGCCAGTAGTATCTCGGGGGGTCAGCCCCAGCATTTT
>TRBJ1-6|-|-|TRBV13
CASSRPDSDSNSPLHF
TGTGCCAGCAGCCGACCGGACAGTGATTCCAATTCACCCCTCCACTTT
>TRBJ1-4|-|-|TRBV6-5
CASSYSAGRFEKLFF
TGTGCCAGCAGTTACTCGGCAGGGAGGTTTGAAAAACTGTTTTTT
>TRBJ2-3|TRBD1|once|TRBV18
CASSPLGQGYTDTQYF
TGTGCCAGCTCACCTTTGGGACAGGGCTACACAGATACGCAGTATTTT
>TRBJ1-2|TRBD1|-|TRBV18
CASSPDRVDGYTF
TGTGCCAGCTCACCAGACAGGGTGGATGGCTACACCTTC
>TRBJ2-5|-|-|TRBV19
CASSKERQETQYF
TGTGCCAGTAGTAAGGAGCGGCAAGAGACCCAGTACTTC
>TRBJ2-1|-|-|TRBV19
CASSSGLRDKFF
TGTGCCAGTAGTTCTGGGCTCCGGGACAAGTTCTTC
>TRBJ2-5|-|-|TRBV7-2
CASSLEGGGWETQYF
TGTGCCAGCAGCTTAGAAGGGGGAGGGTGGGAGACCCAGTACTTC
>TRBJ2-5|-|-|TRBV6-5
CASRLVPQETQYF
TGTGCCAGCAGGCTAGTCCCCCAAGAGACCCAGTACTTC
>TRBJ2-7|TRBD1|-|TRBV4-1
CASSQVTGGTGISYEQYF
TGCGCCAGCAGCCAAGTTACCGGGGGGACAGGGATCTCCTACGAGCAGTACTTC
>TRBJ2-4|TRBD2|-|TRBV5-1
CASSSSSGTNIQYF
TGCGCCAGCAGCTCGAGTAGCGGGACTAACATTCAGTACTTC
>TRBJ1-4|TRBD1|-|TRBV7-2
CASSSMDRASEKLFF
TGTGCCAGCAGCTCCATGGACAGGGCTAGTGAAAAACTGTTTTTT
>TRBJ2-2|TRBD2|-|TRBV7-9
CASSFLLAGGYTGELFF
TGTGCCAGCAGCTTCCTACTAGCGGGAGGTTACACCGGGGAGCTGTTTTTT
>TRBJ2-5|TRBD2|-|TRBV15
CATSRKREGGETQYF
TGTGCCACCAGCCGAAAGCGGGAGGGGGGGGAGACCCAGTACTTC
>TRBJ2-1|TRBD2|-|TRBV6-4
CASSDVLGTSSEQFF
TGTGCCAGCAGTGACGTCTTGGGGACTAGTAGTGAGCAGTTCTTC
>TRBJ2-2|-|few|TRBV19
CASSISRNTGELFF
TGTGCCAGTAGTATAAGCCGGAACACCGGGGAGCTGTTTTTT
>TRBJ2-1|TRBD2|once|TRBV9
CASSVSSGIRNEQFF
TGTGCCAGCAGCGTAAGTAGCGGGATTCGCAATGAGCAGTTCTTC
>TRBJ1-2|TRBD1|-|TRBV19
CASQRQGRIYGYTF
TGTGCCAGTCAAAGACAGGGGAGGATCTATGGCTACACCTTC
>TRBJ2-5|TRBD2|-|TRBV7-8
CASSSRETSGYQETQYF
TGTGCCAGCAGCTCCCGAGAGACTAGCGGTTATCAAGAGACCCAGTACTTC
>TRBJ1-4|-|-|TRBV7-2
CASSSRGGSAEKLFF
TGTGCCAGCAGCTCGCGGGGGGGGTCCGCTGAAAAACTGTTTTTT
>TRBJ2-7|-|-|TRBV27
CASSSLLGAQDEQYF
TGTGCCAGCAGTTCCTTGTTGGGGGCGCAGGACGAGCAGTACTTC
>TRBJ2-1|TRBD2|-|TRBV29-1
CSVKAGDYNEQFF
TGCAGCGTAAAAGCGGGAGATTACAATGAGCAGTTCTTC
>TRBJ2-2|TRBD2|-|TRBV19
CASSIGPAGGSRTGELFF
TGTGCCAGTAGTATAGGGCCAGCGGGAGGATCGAGGACCGGGGAGCTGTTTTTT
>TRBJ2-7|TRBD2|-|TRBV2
CASSGGTSGSYEQYF
TGTGCCAGCAGTGGGGGGACTAGCGGGAGCTACGAGCAGTACTTC
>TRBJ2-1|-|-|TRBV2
CASSTPLTYNEQFF
TGTGCCAGCAGTACCCCCCTAACCTACAATGAGCAGTTCTTC
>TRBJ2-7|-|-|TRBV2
CASSEAHTHYEQYF
TGTGCCAGCAGTGAAGCGCACACACACTACGAGCAGTACTTC
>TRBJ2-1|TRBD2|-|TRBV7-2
CASSLQTSGDYNEQFF
TGTGCCAGCAGCCTCCAAACTAGCGGGGACTACAATGAGCAGTTCTTC
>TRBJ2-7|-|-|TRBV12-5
CASGPRPIGGTYEQYF
TGTGCTAGTGGCCCTAGACCTATCGGGGGAACCTACGAGCAGTACTTC
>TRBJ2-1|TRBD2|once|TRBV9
CASSPTTSESSYNEQFF
TGTGCCAGCAGCCCCACGACTAGCGAGAGCTCCTACAATGAGCAGTTCTTC
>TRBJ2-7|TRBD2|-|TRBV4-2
CASSQVWGSGISYEQYF
TGTGCCAGCAGCCAAGTTTGGGGCAGCGGGATCTCCTACGAGCAGTACTTC
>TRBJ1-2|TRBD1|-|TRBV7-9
CASSLGTGVYGYTF
TGTGCCAGCAGCTTAGGGACAGGGGTTTATGGCTACACCTTC
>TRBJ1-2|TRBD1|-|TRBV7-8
CASSLEGANYGYTF
TGTGCCAGCAGCTTAGAGGGGGCCAACTATGGCTACACCTTC
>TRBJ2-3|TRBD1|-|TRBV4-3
CASRRTGSGTDTQYF
TGCGCCAGCAGACGGACAGGGTCTGGAACAGATACGCAGTATTTT
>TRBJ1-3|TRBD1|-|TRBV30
CAWTGVLQGKRDRGTGNTIYF
TGTGCCTGGACCGGGGTCCTTCAAGGTAAACGGGACAGGGGAACTGGAAACACCATATATTTT
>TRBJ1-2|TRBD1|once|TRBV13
CASSSTGVGYTF
TGTGCCAGCAGCTCGACAGGGGTCGGCTACACCTTC